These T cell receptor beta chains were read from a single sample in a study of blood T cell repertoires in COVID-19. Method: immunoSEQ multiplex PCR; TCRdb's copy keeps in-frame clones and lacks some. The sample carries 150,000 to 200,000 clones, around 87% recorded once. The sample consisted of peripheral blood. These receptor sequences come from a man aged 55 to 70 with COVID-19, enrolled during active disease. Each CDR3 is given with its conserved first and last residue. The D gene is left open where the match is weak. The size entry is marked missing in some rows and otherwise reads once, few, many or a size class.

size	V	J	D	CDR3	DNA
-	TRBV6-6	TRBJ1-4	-	CASSYSRGPEEKLFF	TGTGCCAGCAGTTACTCAAGAGGGCCGGAGGAAAAACTGTTTTTT
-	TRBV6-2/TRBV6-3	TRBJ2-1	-	CASSYPGNEQFF	TGTGCCAGCAGTTACCCCGGGAATGAGCAGTTCTTC
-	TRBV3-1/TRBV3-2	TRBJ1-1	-	CASSQLDNTEAFF	TGTGCCAGCAGCCAACTAGACAACACTGAAGCTTTCTTT
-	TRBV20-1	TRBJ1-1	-	CSARDTPEAFF	TGCAGTGCTAGGGACACACCAGAAGCTTTCTTT
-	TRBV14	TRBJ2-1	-	CASSQDGLVVNEQFF	TGTGCCAGCAGCCAAGATGGTCTAGTGGTAAATGAGCAGTTCTTC
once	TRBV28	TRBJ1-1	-	CASSLWGAVRNTEAFF	TGTGCCAGCAGTTTATGGGGGGCTGTTAGGAACACTGAAGCTTTCTTT
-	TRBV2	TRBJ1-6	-	CASSETGSGSPLHF	TGTGCCAGCAGTGAAACGGGGTCGGGTTCACCCCTCCACTTT
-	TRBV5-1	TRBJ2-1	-	CASSPAAGVSSYNEQFF	TGCGCCAGCAGCCCCGCGGCAGGGGTTAGTTCCTACAATGAGCAGTTCTTC
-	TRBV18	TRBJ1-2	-	CASSPGTGSNYGYTF	TGTGCCAGCTCACCTGGAACAGGTTCTAACTATGGCTACACCTTC
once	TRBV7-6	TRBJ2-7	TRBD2	CASSLGTSAEQYF	TGTGCCAGCAGCTTAGGGACTAGCGCCGAGCAGTACTTC
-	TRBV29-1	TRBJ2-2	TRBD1	CSADPTGGGNTGELFF	TGCAGCGCTGACCCCACAGGGGGCGGGAACACCGGGGAGCTGTTTTTT
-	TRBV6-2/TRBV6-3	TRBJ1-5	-	CASSRRGNGYSNQPQHF	TGTGCCAGCAGCCGCCGGGGAAACGGGTATAGCAATCAGCCCCAGCATTTT
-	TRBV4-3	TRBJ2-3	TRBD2	CASSHRGAGGSTDTQYF	TGCGCCAGCAGCCATCGGGGAGCGGGGGGTAGCACAGATACGCAGTATTTT
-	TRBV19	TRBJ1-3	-	CASGGEAFSGNTIYF	TGTGCCAGTGGTGGGGAGGCCTTCTCTGGAAACACCATATATTTT
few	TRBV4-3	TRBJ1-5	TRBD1	CASSQRQGVGQPQHF	TGCGCCAGCAGCCAGCGACAGGGGGTCGGTCAGCCCCAGCATTTT
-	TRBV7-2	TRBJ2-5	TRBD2	CASRLERGGRETQYF	TGTGCCAGCCGCCTGGAGCGGGGGGGCCGCGAGACCCAGTACTTC
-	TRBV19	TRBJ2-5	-	CASSIGLIQETQYF	TGTGCCAGTAGTATAGGACTGATCCAAGAGACCCAGTACTTC
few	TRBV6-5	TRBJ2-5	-	CASSREPQETQYF	TGTGCCAGCAGCAGGGAACCCCAAGAGACCCAGTACTTC
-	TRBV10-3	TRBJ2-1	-	CAIGGVSSYNEQFF	TGTGCCATCGGCGGGGTAAGCTCCTACAATGAGCAGTTCTTC
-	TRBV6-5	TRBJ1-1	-	CASGQTMNTEAFF	TGTGCCTCCGGACAGACCATGAACACTGAAGCTTTCTTT
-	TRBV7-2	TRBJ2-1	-	CASSRLRGNEQFF	TGTGCCAGCAGCCGACTACGGGGAAATGAGCAGTTCTTC
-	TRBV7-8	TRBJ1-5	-	CASSPGINSNQPQHF	TGTGCCAGCAGCCCAGGGATTAATAGCAATCAGCCCCAGCATTTT
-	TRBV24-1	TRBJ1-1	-	CATSDLARTEAFF	TGTGCCACCAGTGATTTAGCGAGGACTGAAGCTTTCTTT
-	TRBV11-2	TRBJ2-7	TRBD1	CASSLAGTGAYEQYF	TGTGCCAGCAGCTTGGCCGGGACAGGGGCCTACGAGCAGTACTTC
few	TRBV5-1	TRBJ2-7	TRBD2	CASSLEASGSFEQYF	TGCGCCAGCAGCTTGGAAGCTAGCGGGAGTTTCGAGCAGTACTTC
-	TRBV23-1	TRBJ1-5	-	CASSQAGATGQPQHF	TGCGCCAGCAGTCAAGCAGGGGCGACGGGTCAGCCCCAGCATTTT
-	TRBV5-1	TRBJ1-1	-	CASGGRVGLANTEAFF	TGCGCCAGCGGGGGGAGGGTCGGATTGGCGAACACTGAAGCTTTCTTT
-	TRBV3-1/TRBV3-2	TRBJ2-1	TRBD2	CASSHLGTSGGNEQFF	TGTGCCAGCAGCCACCTCGGGACTAGCGGGGGCAATGAGCAGTTCTTC
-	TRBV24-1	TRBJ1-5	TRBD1	CATGQGGQPQHF	TGTGCCACCGGACAGGGGGGTCAGCCCCAGCATTTT
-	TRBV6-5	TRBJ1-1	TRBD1	CASSAGDRVNTEAFF	TGTGCCAGCAGCGCCGGGGACAGGGTGAACACTGAAGCTTTCTTT
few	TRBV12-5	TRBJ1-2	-	CASGLAENYGYTF	TGTGCTAGTGGTTTGGCGGAGAACTATGGCTACACCTTC
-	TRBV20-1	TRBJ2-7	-	CSASDGLPYEQYF	TGCAGTGCTAGTGACGGACTTCCCTACGAGCAGTACTTC
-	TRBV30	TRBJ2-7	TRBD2	CAWSKVGGTSGRNSYEQYF	TGTGCCTGGAGCAAAGTAGGCGGGACTAGCGGGCGTAATTCCTACGAGCAGTACTTC
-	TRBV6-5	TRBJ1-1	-	CASSPYFTNTEAFF	TGTGCCAGCAGTCCCTATTTTACGAACACTGAAGCTTTCTTT
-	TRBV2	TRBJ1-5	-	CASSNEAFQPQHF	TGTGCCAGCAGTAATGAAGCATTTCAGCCCCAGCATTTT
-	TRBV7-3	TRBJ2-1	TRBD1	CASSPETGGSKNEQFF	TGTGCCAGCAGCCCGGAGACAGGGGGAAGTAAGAATGAGCAGTTCTTC
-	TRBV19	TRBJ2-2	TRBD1	CASRDRGDTGELFF	TGTGCCAGCAGGGACAGAGGGGACACCGGGGAGCTGTTTTTT
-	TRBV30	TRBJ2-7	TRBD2	CAWRIGTITYEQYF	TGTGCCTGGAGAATCGGGACTATAACCTACGAGCAGTACTTC
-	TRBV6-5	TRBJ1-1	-	CASSYRYESNTEAFF	TGTGCCAGCAGTTACCGATATGAGTCGAACACTGAAGCTTTCTTT
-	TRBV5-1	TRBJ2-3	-	CASSTPITDTQYF	TGCGCCAGCAGCACACCGATCACAGATACGCAGTATTTT
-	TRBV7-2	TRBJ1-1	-	CASSLVTQVAEAFF	TGTGCCAGCAGCTTAGTAACACAGGTGGCTGAAGCTTTCTTT
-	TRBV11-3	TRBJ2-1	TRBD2	CASSSGTRSRDEQFF	TGTGCCAGCAGTTCCGGGACTAGAAGTCGGGATGAGCAGTTCTTC
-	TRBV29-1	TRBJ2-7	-	CSAGQNSYEQYF	TGCAGCGCAGGACAGAACTCCTACGAGCAGTACTTC